This T cell receptor beta chain appears in the sequencing data of a study of blood T cell repertoires in COVID-19. About the study: Acute-phase and convalescent COVID-19 samples originated in the United States, Italy and Spain. PBMCs, B-cell-depleted T cells, or T cells were the source of the cDNA or gDNA that made up the material.

This CDR3 contains 16 residues. Germline V gene lookup returns CDR1 SGDLS and CDR2 YYNGEE. The V gene end was trimmed by 0 bases and the J gene end by 7 bases; junction bases not matched to a gene: 9. As handled by the study authors: For nucleated cells, counts were estimated from reference gene primer amplification. Libraries were prepared by immunoSEQ multiplex PCR; TCRdb keeps only in-frame clonotypes and omits some of them. That table gives V, J and clone size, and the DNA gave D and trimming. Altogether 200,000 to 250,000 clones are present, just over 85% being singletons, with the ten largest covering almost 4.5%.

This sequence joins TRBV9 and TRBJ2-1; 8 bases line up with TRBD2. The sequence was collected from a man aged 45-65 years with acute or convalescent COVID-19. Sequences were obtained from peripheral blood. CDR3 in amino acids: CASSVELRGAPNEQFF. In DNA, the CDR3 is TGTGCCAGCAGCGTAGAGTTGCGGGGGGCCCCGAATGAGCAGTTCTTC.